Listed below are T cell receptor beta chains from one sample, sequenced in a study of cytomegalovirus exposure and HLA in healthy donors. TCRdb keeps only in-frame clones here, not all; method: immunoSEQ multiplex PCR. Of 250,000 to 300,000 clones in the sample, approximately 86% were seen once. Sequences were obtained from PBMCs. These receptors all come from a woman younger than 30 in good health and CMV-seronegative. The conserved cysteine and the conserved F or W are not part of the CDR3 here. Size is omitted from some rows. Given values are once, few, many or a class for expanded clones.

>NA|TRBJ2-7|TRBV4-3|13
ASSQYQGGRDEQY
>NA|TRBJ1-5|TRBV2|13
ASSDGRQMHQPQH
>few|TRBJ1-2|TRBV28|11
AAGPEGVHGYT
>NA|TRBJ1-1|TRBV9|11
ASSPPRFTEAF
>NA|TRBJ2-7|TRBV27|13
ASSLSSLTGYEQY
>NA|TRBJ2-1|TRBV4-1|14
ASSPAGLAGANEQF
>once|TRBJ2-7|TRBV30|15
AWSPDWTGEVSYEQY
>NA|TRBJ1-1|TRBV6-5|13
ASSYQDRAGTEAF
>few|TRBJ1-1|TRBV29-1|11
SVGEGSGTEAF
>NA|TRBJ1-4|TRBV18|12
ASSPGGRNEKLF
>once|TRBJ2-7|TRBV7-9|12
ASSAPGTGGEQY
>NA|TRBJ1-6|TRBV19|12
ASSPGQGKSPLH
>NA|TRBJ2-7|TRBV27|13
ASSNTGTSAYEQY
>NA|TRBJ1-2|TRBV7-2|13
ASSLVFTVNYGYT
>NA|TRBJ2-1|TRBV5-1|16
ASSLGASGLANNNEQF
>NA|TRBJ2-1|TRBV5-6|13
ASSWGLVGLNEQF
>NA|TRBJ2-7|TRBV28|13
ASSYPGQGRDEQY
>NA|TRBJ1-5|TRBV2|12
ASRVDMSNQPQH
>NA|TRBJ2-3|TRBV5-4|12
ASSLQGATDTQY
>few|TRBJ2-5|TRBV27|14
ASSLSGRGLRETQY
>NA|TRBJ1-2|TRBV4-3|12
ASHTWGGGTMLT
>NA|TRBJ1-2|TRBV19|16
ASSIVRTGQSGFYGYT
>NA|TRBJ1-1|TRBV6-5|12
ASSSTGSDTEAF
>NA|TRBJ1-2|TRBV27|14
ATKRYGQGDLGGYT
>NA|TRBJ1-2|TRBV15|12
ATRRGGSNYGYT
>NA|TRBJ2-7|TRBV14|13
ASSHPDRVGYEQY
>NA|TRBJ2-7|TRBV7-3|11
ASSLGPHYEQY
>NA|TRBJ1-2|TRBV28|13
ASSPRGTVLDGYT
>NA|TRBJ2-7|TRBV7-6|14
ASSLRFSDSSYEQY
>NA|TRBJ1-4|TRBV30|12
AWSVIQGNEKLF
>NA|TRBJ2-1|TRBV28|13
ASSPDRDFYNEQF
>NA|TRBJ2-1|TRBV10-1|16
ASSESYSTSVQGNEQF
>NA|TRBJ2-1|TRBV27|12
ASSPGQVYNEQF
>NA|TRBJ1-2|TRBV27|14
ASSSLLRGTNYGYT
>NA|TRBJ2-1|TRBV6-6|10
ASSRGANEQF
>NA|TRBJ1-1|TRBV27|12
ASSLGTLNTEAF
>NA|TRBJ2-7|TRBV11-2|9
ASSSLYEQY
>NA|TRBJ1-1|TRBV27|14
ASSPRTGGEHTEAF
>NA|TRBJ2-7|TRBV6-5|13
ASSSKYVSSYEQY
>NA|TRBJ2-7|TRBV6-1|12
ASSAGQGDYEQY
>NA|TRBJ2-5|TRBV28|14
ASSLFRDRGRETQY
>NA|TRBJ2-7|TRBV9|11
ASSVESPYEQY
>NA|TRBJ1-1|TRBV5-1|15
ASSLEGSPFMNTEAF
>few|TRBJ1-2|TRBV27|11
ASSLGTTGSYT
>NA|TRBJ2-7|TRBV2|15
ASSEGAARLSSYEQY
>NA|TRBJ2-7|TRBV19|13
ASSLFLDRAYEQY
>NA|TRBJ2-7|TRBV10-3|12
AISLTSGNYEQY
>NA|TRBJ1-1|TRBV5-4|11
ASSVGKNTEAF
>NA|TRBJ2-1|TRBV5-4|16
ASSFLGTSLLSYNEQF
>NA|TRBJ1-5|TRBV6-1|12
ASEKGADNQPQH
>NA|TRBJ1-2|TRBV11-3|12
ASSLSRGNYGYT
>NA|TRBJ1-2|TRBV7-6|12
ASSLANRGGGYT
>NA|TRBJ2-3|TRBV5-1|14
ASSLGTGLGTDTQY
>NA|TRBJ2-1|TRBV9|15
ASSIGTGGSSYNEQF
>NA|TRBJ2-7|TRBV6-5|14
ASSYSWAFNAYEQY